This T cell receptor (beta chain) originates from a study of shared clonotypes between healthy human individuals. Looking at the study overall: Donors, aged 18 to 49, were a couple of women and three men. Per donor, CD8 memory used one plate, CD8 naive used two, CD4 memory used three and CD4 naive used three.

Deletions cut 0 bases from V and 1 base from J, with 7 bases between. The CDR3 covers 14 residues. Germline V gives CDR1 SGHDT, CDR2 YYEEEE. The assay was immunoSEQ multiplex PCR, and TCRdb's table has in-frame clones only and misses some. The sample lists roughly 2.5 million clones, approximately 94% seen once, with about 0.13% in the top ten. The specimen sequenced was naive CD4+ T cells sorted from blood. Subset indicated: CD45RA+ positively selected. The receptor was isolated from a man younger than 35 in good health. J is TRBJ1-2 and V is TRBV5-6; D remains unclear. CDR3 coding DNA: TGTGCCAGCAGCTTGGCCATGGATAACTATGGCTACACCTTC. Translated, it gives CASSLAMDNYGYTF.